Following are 5 T cell receptor beta chains from one sample sequenced in a study of beta chain features in type 1 diabetes (dated by TCRdb to 2016 to 2019). What the study reported, not specific to this receptor: Type 1 diabetes patients showed a moderate but significant shortening of TCRB CDR3 length in all four CD4+ subsets.

No cognate antigen is known for these TCRs. Library prep was done by the immunoSEQ multiplex PCR assay. The High Capacity cDNA Reverse Transcription Kit was used to reverse transcribe all of the isolated RNA, meaning that expressed TCRB transcripts were what got sequenced. Held by TCRdb, this immuneACCESS table contains in-frame sequences only and omits some clones. Under half of the omission traces to an unresolved V gene where checked; the cause of the rest is unknown. Present in this sample are over 200,000 clones, 9.5% to 13% of which were seen just once. Of the sample, more than 0.015% falls within the top ten clones. The sample consisted of naive CD4+ T cells from blood. This sample's cell subset or site label indicates: true naive CD4+ T cells. The receptors shown here come from a man under 40 with type 1 diabetes.

V usage is TRBV7-2 and J usage is TRBJ2-3; possible D gene TRBD1, 5 bases. Germline CDR1 is SGHTA and CDR2 is FQGNSA. CDR3 length equals 16 residues. Trimming removed 0 bases at V and 0 bases at J, with 10 bases between. As DNA, the CDR3 is TGTGCCAGCAGCTTAGCGTTGGGGCGGAGCACAGATACGCAGTATTTT. As protein: CASSLALGRSTDTQYF.

Comments on this clone: Different DNA sequences within this sample yield the same CDR3. This chain links TRBV7-2 with TRBJ2-3, with unresolved D. Germline assignment: CDR1 SGHTA and CDR2 FQGNSA. This CDR3 has 14 amino acids. Trimming removed 1 base from V and 0 bases from J, with 5 bases in between. The CDR3, as DNA: TGTGCCAGCAGCTTAGACAGCAGCACAGATACGCAGTATTTT. This encodes CASSLDSSTDTQYF.

This chain uses TRBV18 with TRBJ1-2, with D perhaps TRBD1 (6 bases). The length of the CDR3 is 14 residues. The germline V gene encodes CDR1 KGHSH and CDR2 LQKENI. V was trimmed by 3 bases and J by 6 bases, leaving 14 bases between them. The CDR3: CASSPIEGGHGYTF. The CDR3, as DNA: TGTGCCAGCTCACCCATTGAAGGGGGACATGGCTACACCTTC.

The rearrangement links TRBV29-1 to TRBJ2-5; D may be TRBD1 (6 bases). The CDR3 spans 14 residues. Germline V CDR1 and CDR2: SQVTM, ANQGSEA. Trimming removed 3 bases at V and 4 bases at J, with 15 bases between. The CDR3 DNA reads TGCAGCGTTGACCGGGACACACTACGAGAGACCCAGTACTTC. Translation gives CSVDRDTLRETQYF.

J is TRBJ2-2 and V is TRBV4-1, with 10 nucleotides matching TRBD1. V lost 1 base, J lost 5 bases, and 7 bases stayed unmatched. Looked up from germline, CDR1 is MGHRA and CDR2 is YSYEKL. CDR3 length equals 17 residues. CDR3 sequence reads: CASSQVFGQGVTGELFF. CDR3 coding DNA: TGCGCCAGCAGCCAAGTTTTCGGACAGGGGGTTACCGGGGAGCTGTTTTTT.